The 18 T cell receptor beta chains in this list originate from one sample, sequenced in a study of molecular identifiers for immune sequencing clone quantification. TCRdb independently ran MiXCR on the PCR reads; one entry per CDR3 protein. The table includes approximately 590,000 distinct CDR3 sequences, around 25% detected once. Sequenced sample: naive CD8+ T cells from blood, with Jurkat cell RNA spiked in. Sample subset: FACS-sorted CD8+CD4-CCR7+CD45RA+ naive T cells. These TCRs come from a human donor in good health. Some libraries in this study had Jurkat cell RNA spiked in.

Of note for this clonotype: A read error may explain this, as a much larger clone is one base away. This sequence joins TRBV27 and TRBJ1-2; weak D call: TRBD1 (5 bases). Germline CDR1 and CDR2: MNHEY and SMNVEV (reference sequence). Trimming cost V 5 bases and J 5 bases, with 9 bases left between them. This CDR3 comprises 12 residues. CDR3 bases: TGTGCCAGCAGTCCCGCAGGGTATGGCTACACCTTC. Protein: CASSPAGYGYTF.

This clonotype was seen only a few times. The V and J genes are TRBV9 and TRBJ1-2; 9 bases align to TRBD1. V trimming: 4 bases; J trimming: 10 bases; junction bases outside the gene matches: 8. This CDR3 comprises 13 residues. Germline CDR1 SGDLS, CDR2 YYNGEE. Here the CDR3 reads CASSTDRGNDYTF. The CDR3 region has the DNA TGTGCCAGCAGCACTGACAGGGGGAATGACTACACCTTC.

This sequence joins TRBV7-8 and TRBJ2-5; 8 nucleotides match TRBD1. Trimming at V came to 5 bases and at J to 1 base, leaving 9 bases not matched to a gene. Germline CDR1 reads SGHVS; CDR2 reads FQNEAQ. This CDR3 region has 16 residues. The CDR3 here is CASSQVTGDPQETQYF. The DNA for the CDR3 is TGTGCCAGCAGCCAGGTGACAGGGGACCCCCAAGAGACCCAGTACTTC.

The chain is built from TRBV9 and TRBJ2-2; D is possibly TRBD2 (6 bases). The CDR3 is 17 amino acids. Germline CDR1 is SGDLS and CDR2 is YYNGEE. V lost 3 bases and J lost 4, with 19 bases in between. CDR3 DNA: TGTGCCAGCAGCGCCGACTCGGGAGCCTGGGTCACCGGGGAGCTGTTTTTT. It yields the protein CASSADSGAWVTGELFF. The whole variable domain, remainder taken from reference TRBV9 and TRBJ2-2, is DSGVTQTPKHLITATGQRVTLRCSPRSGDLSVYWYQQSLDQGLQFLIQYYNGEERAKGNILERFSAQQFPDLHSELNLSSLELGDSALYFCASSADSGAWVTGELFFGEGSRLTVL.

About this clonotype: One base separates it from a far larger clone, so it is likely a read error. This is likely a read error, given that the CDR3 carries no conserved phenylalanine or tryptophan at its end. The CDR3 DNA sequence: TGTGCCAGCAGCCTTGACAGGGTCTACGAGCAGTACTGC. Amino acids: CASSLDRVYEQYC. V is TRBV6-2 or TRBV6-3 and J is TRBJ2-7; 7 bases match TRBD1. From germline, CDR1 is MNHEY and CDR2 SVGEGT. Trimming took 6 bases from V and 3 from J; bases not matched to a gene: 5. The CDR3 contains 13 residues.

The V and J genes are TRBV7-9 and TRBJ2-6; D uncertain. This CDR3 contains 16 residues. V was trimmed by 5 bases and J by 4 bases, leaving 15 bases between them. Germline V gene sequence: CDR1 SEHNR, CDR2 FQNEAQ (reference sequence). The CDR3 reads CASSTRTGPGANVLTF. The CDR3 nucleotides are TGTGCCAGCAGCACTCGGACGGGTCCCGGGGCCAACGTCCTGACTTTC.

In regard to this clonotype: Mismatch with germline at one junction end may stem from a read error. This chain joins TRBV7-3 and TRBJ2-1; D gene unclear. The CDR3 runs 14 residues. Germline-derived CDR1 and CDR2 are SGHTA and FQGTGA. The CDR3 here is CASSLTVPFNERFF. CDR3 nucleotides: TGTGCCAGCAGCTTAACTGTGCCTTTTAATGAGCGGTTCTTC.

This clonotype has just a few counts. The chain couples TRBV29-1 to TRBJ1-2; no reliable D call. Trimming stripped 6 bases from V and 8 bases from J, with 13 bases between. Germline V gene lookup returns CDR1 SQVTM and CDR2 ANQGSEA. The CDR3 contains 11 residues. The DNA of the CDR3 is TGCAGCGTCCCTGTCCTAGGCGGCTACACCTTC. Its protein product is CSVPVLGGYTF.

The gene calls are TRBV7-9 and TRBJ2-7; no reliable D call. The CDR3 is 15 residues long. The germline gives CDR1 SEHNR, CDR2 FQNEAQ (reference sequence). Trimming shortened V by 2 bases and J by 5 bases, and 16 bases separated the two germline ends. This CDR3 is CASSLSASGAHEQYF. The DNA for the CDR3 is TGTGCCAGCAGCTTATCCGCGTCGGGCGCCCACGAGCAGTACTTC.

This clonotype came up once. This may be a read error: a much more frequent sequence differs by one nucleotide. This is likely a read error, given that the CDR3 carries no conserved phenylalanine or tryptophan at its end. The V gene is TRBV6-1, the J gene TRBJ2-3, with D perhaps being TRBD1 or TRBD2 (5 bases each). CDR1 and CDR2 (germline): MNHNS, SASEGT. V dropped 8 bases and J dropped 3 bases, with 9 bases sitting between them. There are 12 residues in the CDR3. CDR3 in amino acids: CASEGLTDTQYS. CDR3 nucleotides: TGTGCCAGCGAGGGGTTGACAGATACGCAGTATTCT.

V and J are TRBV27 and TRBJ2-7; TRBD1 matches at 9 bases. Trimming cost V 5 bases and J 0 bases; bases outside gene matches: 17. CDR3 length: 19 residues. Germline loops: CDR1 MNHEY, CDR2 SMNVEV (reference sequence). This chain's CDR3 is CASSRRAGTGSLNSYEQYF. CDR3 DNA: TGTGCCAGCAGTCGAAGGGCCGGGACAGGGAGTTTGAACTCCTACGAGCAGTACTTC.

This clonotype was recorded many times. The V call is TRBV4-3, the J call TRBJ2-7; 9 bases match TRBD1. V shed 4 bases, J shed 5 bases, and the junction held 6 bases outside the gene matches. Germline-derived CDR1 and CDR2 are LGHNA and YSLEER. The CDR3 length is 14 residues. The CDR3 is CASSRGQGSNEQYF. Here the CDR3 DNA reads TGCGCCAGCAGCCGCGGACAGGGGAGCAACGAGCAGTACTTC.

The chain recombines TRBV10-1 with TRBJ1-1; D is undetermined. Germline V CDR1 and CDR2: WNHNN, SYGVQD (reference sequence). V dropped 3 bases and J dropped 5 bases, with 7 bases sitting between them. This CDR3 contains 12 residues. The CDR3 sequence: CASSDSETEAFF. Here the CDR3 DNA reads TGCGCCAGCAGTGATTCAGAGACTGAAGCTTTCTTT.

Of note for this clonotype: A much larger clone lies a single base off, so this may be a read error. The rearrangement links TRBV7-9 to TRBJ2-3, with a possible D match to TRBD1 (7 bases). Germline CDR1 and CDR2: SEHNR and FQNEAQ (reference sequence). V was shortened by 1 base and J by 4 bases, with 18 bases between the two germline ends. The CDR3 loop spans 17 amino acids. This CDR3 reads CASSLEGASVTSDTQYF. In DNA, the CDR3 is TGTGCCAGCAGCTTAGAGGGGGCTAGCGTTACCTCAGATACGCAGTATTTT. Complete variable domain (other parts from reference TRBV7-9 and TRBJ2-3): DTGVSQNPRHKITKRGQNVTFRCDPISEHNRLYWYRQTLGQGPEFLTYFQNEAQLEKSRLLSDRFSAERPKGSFSTLEIQRTEQGDSAMYLCASSLEGASVTSDTQYFGPGTRLTVL.

This clonotype was recorded a few times. This chain uses TRBV5-4 with TRBJ2-7, with 12 bases identical to TRBD2. CDR3 length: 17 amino acids. Per the germline V gene, CDR1 is SGHNT and CDR2 is YYREEE (reference sequence). V lost 2 bases to trimming and J lost 5 bases; unmatched junction nucleotides: 11. CDR3: CASSFFLTSGRPDEQYF. The DNA of the CDR3 is TGTGCCAGCAGCTTTTTCTTGACTAGCGGGAGACCGGACGAGCAGTACTTC. The variable domain in full, completed from reference TRBV5-4 and TRBJ2-7, reads ETGVTQSPTHLIKTRGQQVTLRCSSQSGHNTVSWYQQALGQGPQFIFQYYREEENGRGNFPPRFSGLQFPNYSSELNVNALELDDSALYLCASSFFLTSGRPDEQYFGPGTRLTVT.

This clonotype showed up many times. This rearrangement joins TRBV14 to TRBJ2-1; 10 bases align to TRBD2. This CDR3 spans 18 amino acids. The germline gives CDR1 SGHDN, CDR2 FVKESK. V trimming: 0 bases; J trimming: 2 bases; junction bases outside the gene matches: 7. Written as DNA, the CDR3 is TGTGCCAGCAGCCAAGATCCGCTAGCGGGAGCCGCCTACAATGAGCAGTTCTTC. Translated: CASSQDPLAGAAYNEQFF.

The chain has TRBV30 and TRBJ1-6, with D possibly TRBD1 on 5 matching bases. V was pared by 1 base and J by 5 bases, with 15 bases between. CDR1 is GTSNPN, CDR2 SVGIG, per germline (reference sequence). The CDR3 consists of 16 residues. CDR3 nucleotides: TGTGCCTGGAGTGGTACAGGCCAATTCCATAATTCACCCCTCCACTTT. Residues: CAWSGTGQFHNSPLHF.

The rearrangement uses TRBV11-2 and TRBJ1-1; D perhaps matches TRBD1 (5 bases). Trimming removed 4 bases from V and 5 bases from J, with 14 bases in between. The CDR3 loop spans 14 amino acids. Per the germline V gene, CDR1 is SGHAT and CDR2 is FQNNGV. The CDR3 sequence is CASSSGGRLTEAFF. The DNA for the CDR3 is TGTGCCAGCAGCTCTGGGGGACGGTTAACTGAAGCTTTCTTT.